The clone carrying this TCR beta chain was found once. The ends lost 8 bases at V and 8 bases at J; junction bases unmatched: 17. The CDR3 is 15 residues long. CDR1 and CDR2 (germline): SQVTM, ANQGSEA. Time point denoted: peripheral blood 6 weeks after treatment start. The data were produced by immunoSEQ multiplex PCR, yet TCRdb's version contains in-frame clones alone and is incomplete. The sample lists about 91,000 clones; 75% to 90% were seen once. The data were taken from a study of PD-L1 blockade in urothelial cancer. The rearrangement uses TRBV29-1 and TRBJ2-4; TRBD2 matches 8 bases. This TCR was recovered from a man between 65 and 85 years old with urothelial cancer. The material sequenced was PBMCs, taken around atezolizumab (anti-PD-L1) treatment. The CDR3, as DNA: TGCAGCCTCGGGAGGGTCACCCTGGGGACGGACATTCAGTACTTC. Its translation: CSLGRVTLGTDIQYF.